A selection of T cell receptor beta chains follows, all from one sample in a study of blood T cell repertoires in COVID-19. The data were produced by immunoSEQ multiplex PCR, yet TCRdb's version contains in-frame clones alone and is incomplete. The data contain roughly 70,000 clones, more than 75% of them seen just once; the ten biggest clones take up 25% to 30%. The sample was peripheral blood. These receptors were collected from a woman aged 80 or older with active or convalescent COVID-19. Each CDR3 is given with its conserved first and last residue. The D gene is left open where the match is weak. Size is omitted from some rows. Given values are once, few, many or a class for expanded clones.

clone_size: .; j_call: TRBJ2-3; v_call: TRBV9; d_call: .; cdr3_aa: CASSTPDYSGGQYF; cdr3_nt: TGTGCCAGCAGCACCCCGGACTACTCAGGGGGGCAGTATTTT
clone_size: .; j_call: TRBJ2-7; v_call: TRBV11-2; d_call: .; cdr3_aa: CASSLEGGNFYEQYF; cdr3_nt: TGTGCCAGCAGCTTAGAGGGGGGAAACTTCTACGAGCAGTACTTC
clone_size: few; j_call: TRBJ1-3; v_call: TRBV6-5; d_call: .; cdr3_aa: CASSYEGVNGNTIYF; cdr3_nt: TGTGCCAGCAGTTACGAGGGAGTAAATGGAAACACCATATATTTT
clone_size: once; j_call: TRBJ1-5; v_call: TRBV4-3; d_call: .; cdr3_aa: CASSQDTGFQPQHF; cdr3_nt: TGCGCCAGCAGCCAAGATACAGGCTTCCAGCCCCAGCATTTT
clone_size: .; j_call: TRBJ1-4; v_call: TRBV4-2; d_call: TRBD1; cdr3_aa: CASSLKQGGNLNEKLFF; cdr3_nt: TGTGCCAGCAGCCTCAAACAGGGGGGGAACCTTAATGAAAAACTGTTTTTT
clone_size: .; j_call: TRBJ2-1; v_call: TRBV27; d_call: TRBD2; cdr3_aa: CATTRSGAYNEQFF; cdr3_nt: TGTGCCACCACTCGGAGCGGGGCTTACAATGAGCAGTTCTTC
clone_size: .; j_call: TRBJ1-2; v_call: TRBV6-2/TRBV6-3; d_call: .; cdr3_aa: CASSYSAGSLSGYTF; cdr3_nt: TGTGCCAGCAGTTACTCCGCAGGTTCCCTTTCGGGCTACACCTTC
clone_size: .; j_call: TRBJ1-1; v_call: TRBV7-9; d_call: TRBD1; cdr3_aa: CASSPIEGANTEAFF; cdr3_nt: TGTGCCAGCAGCCCCATTGAGGGGGCGAACACTGAAGCTTTCTTT
clone_size: .; j_call: TRBJ2-5; v_call: TRBV5-1; d_call: TRBD2; cdr3_aa: CASSSGSLRGVTQETQYF; cdr3_nt: TGCGCCAGCAGCTCGGGGTCTTTGCGGGGGGTAACCCAAGAGACCCAGTACTTC
clone_size: .; j_call: TRBJ2-3; v_call: TRBV5-1; d_call: .; cdr3_aa: CASSLRQGKSTDTQYF; cdr3_nt: TGCGCCAGCAGCTTGCGGCAGGGGAAAAGCACAGATACGCAGTATTTT
clone_size: .; j_call: TRBJ2-5; v_call: TRBV5-1; d_call: .; cdr3_aa: CASSFRETQYF; cdr3_nt: TGCGCCAGCAGCTTCCGGGAGACCCAGTACTTC
clone_size: .; j_call: TRBJ1-6; v_call: TRBV5-4; d_call: TRBD1; cdr3_aa: CASKGTGTGNSPLHF; cdr3_nt: TGTGCCAGCAAGGGGACCGGGACAGGGAATTCACCCCTCCACTTT
clone_size: .; j_call: TRBJ2-3; v_call: TRBV19; d_call: .; cdr3_aa: CASRSISSVTDTQYF; cdr3_nt: TGTGCCAGTAGGTCAATTAGCAGCGTCACAGATACGCAGTATTTT
clone_size: .; j_call: TRBJ2-3; v_call: TRBV19; d_call: TRBD1; cdr3_aa: CASRTVIGTGSTDTQYF; cdr3_nt: TGTGCCAGTCGAACCGTTATAGGGACAGGGTCGACAGATACGCAGTATTTT
clone_size: .; j_call: TRBJ2-2; v_call: TRBV7-9; d_call: .; cdr3_aa: CASSQTGSNTGELFF; cdr3_nt: TGTGCCAGCAGCCAGACGGGATCGAACACCGGGGAGCTGTTTTTT
clone_size: .; j_call: TRBJ2-5; v_call: TRBV5-1; d_call: TRBD2; cdr3_aa: CASSLLAVQETQYF; cdr3_nt: TGCGCCAGCAGCTTGCTAGCGGTCCAAGAGACCCAGTACTTC
clone_size: once; j_call: TRBJ2-7; v_call: TRBV5-6; d_call: .; cdr3_aa: CASSRDWWDLYF; cdr3_nt: TGTGCCAGCAGCCGGGACTGGTGGGATCTGTACTTC
clone_size: .; j_call: TRBJ1-1; v_call: TRBV9; d_call: .; cdr3_aa: CASSASNTEAFF; cdr3_nt: TGTGCCAGCAGCGCCTCGAACACTGAAGCTTTCTTT
clone_size: few; j_call: TRBJ1-1; v_call: TRBV7-2; d_call: .; cdr3_aa: CASSFMNTEAFF; cdr3_nt: TGTGCCAGCAGCTTCATGAACACTGAAGCTTTCTTT
clone_size: .; j_call: TRBJ2-3; v_call: TRBV5-1; d_call: .; cdr3_aa: CASSPLGVTDTQYF; cdr3_nt: TGCGCCAGCAGCCCTCTAGGGGTCACAGATACGCAGTATTTT
clone_size: .; j_call: TRBJ1-6; v_call: TRBV9; d_call: .; cdr3_aa: CASSVETGFGSYNSPLHF; cdr3_nt: TGTGCCAGCAGCGTAGAAACAGGGTTCGGATCCTATAATTCACCCCTCCACTTT
clone_size: .; j_call: TRBJ1-1; v_call: TRBV5-6; d_call: .; cdr3_aa: CASSLYQGGGTEAFF; cdr3_nt: TGTGCCAGCAGCTTGTATCAGGGAGGAGGCACTGAAGCTTTCTTT
clone_size: .; j_call: TRBJ1-3; v_call: TRBV7-3; d_call: .; cdr3_aa: CASREGSTGNTIYF; cdr3_nt: TGTGCCAGCAGGGAGGGGTCCACTGGAAACACCATATATTTT
clone_size: .; j_call: TRBJ2-7; v_call: TRBV18; d_call: TRBD1; cdr3_aa: CASSGGQGGIDEQYF; cdr3_nt: TGTGCCAGCTCAGGGGGACAGGGTGGTATCGACGAGCAGTACTTC
clone_size: once; j_call: TRBJ2-2; v_call: TRBV6-5; d_call: TRBD1; cdr3_aa: CASSRRDRATGELFF; cdr3_nt: TGTGCCAGCAGTCGCCGGGACAGGGCGACCGGGGAGCTGTTTTTT
clone_size: .; j_call: TRBJ1-6; v_call: TRBV28; d_call: .; cdr3_aa: CASSLVTVYNSPLHF; cdr3_nt: TGTGCCAGCAGTTTAGTGACAGTATATAATTCACCCCTCCACTTT
clone_size: .; j_call: TRBJ2-3; v_call: TRBV9; d_call: TRBD2; cdr3_aa: CASSVGGGGAGTDTQYF; cdr3_nt: TGTGCCAGCAGCGTAGGAGGCGGGGGGGCCGGCACAGATACGCAGTATTTT
clone_size: .; j_call: TRBJ2-3; v_call: TRBV6-6; d_call: .; cdr3_aa: CASSYLGPSTDTQYF; cdr3_nt: TGTGCCAGCAGTTACCTGGGGCCTAGCACAGATACGCAGTATTTT
clone_size: once; j_call: TRBJ1-6; v_call: TRBV5-6; d_call: TRBD1; cdr3_aa: CASSLGQGAFSPLHF; cdr3_nt: TGTGCCAGCAGCTTAGGCCAGGGGGCGTTTTCACCCCTCCACTTT
clone_size: .; j_call: TRBJ1-4; v_call: TRBV15; d_call: .; cdr3_aa: CATSRDIYEKLFF; cdr3_nt: TGTGCCACCAGCCGGGATATCTATGAAAAACTGTTTTTT
clone_size: medium-sized; j_call: TRBJ1-1; v_call: TRBV18; d_call: .; cdr3_aa: CASSPDRLFMNTEAFF; cdr3_nt: TGTGCCAGCTCACCCGACAGGTTATTCATGAACACTGAAGCTTTCTTT
clone_size: .; j_call: TRBJ1-4; v_call: TRBV3-1/TRBV3-2; d_call: .; cdr3_aa: CASSRPDEKLFF; cdr3_nt: TGTGCCAGCAGCCGGCCCGATGAAAAACTGTTTTTT
clone_size: .; j_call: TRBJ2-3; v_call: TRBV2; d_call: TRBD2; cdr3_aa: CASSPGLATDAQYF; cdr3_nt: TGTGCCAGCAGTCCGGGACTAGCAACAGATGCGCAGTATTTT
clone_size: .; j_call: TRBJ1-2; v_call: TRBV4-2; d_call: TRBD1; cdr3_aa: CASSPKTGLTGGYTF; cdr3_nt: TGTGCCAGCAGCCCGAAGACAGGGCTGACAGGTGGCTACACCTTC
clone_size: .; j_call: TRBJ2-5; v_call: TRBV6-2/TRBV6-3; d_call: .; cdr3_aa: CASSLLAETQYF; cdr3_nt: TGTGCCAGCAGTCTCCTAGCGGAGACCCAGTACTTC
clone_size: .; j_call: TRBJ1-1; v_call: TRBV3-1/TRBV3-2; d_call: .; cdr3_aa: CASSRGGVTEAFF; cdr3_nt: TGTGCCAGCAGCCGCGGTGGAGTAACTGAAGCTTTCTTT
clone_size: .; j_call: TRBJ1-5; v_call: TRBV19; d_call: TRBD1; cdr3_aa: CASSITGGEPQHF; cdr3_nt: TGTGCCAGTAGTATTACAGGGGGCGAGCCCCAGCATTTT
clone_size: .; j_call: TRBJ2-2; v_call: TRBV7-3; d_call: .; cdr3_aa: CASSLLGGANTGELFF; cdr3_nt: TGTGCCAGCAGCTTACTCGGGGGAGCTAACACCGGGGAGCTGTTTTTT
clone_size: once; j_call: TRBJ1-1; v_call: TRBV4-1; d_call: .; cdr3_aa: CASGVEGLGEAFF; cdr3_nt: TGCGCCAGCGGGGTGGAGGGTCTCGGTGAAGCTTTCTTT
clone_size: .; j_call: TRBJ2-1; v_call: TRBV5-4; d_call: TRBD1; cdr3_aa: CASSPTGTGVDEQFF; cdr3_nt: TGTGCCAGCAGCCCTACCGGGACAGGGGTCGATGAGCAGTTCTTC
clone_size: .; j_call: TRBJ2-5; v_call: TRBV23-1; d_call: .; cdr3_aa: CASSQSYPIEGQETQYF; cdr3_nt: TGCGCCAGCAGTCAATCGTATCCCATCGAGGGACAAGAGACCCAGTACTTC
clone_size: .; j_call: TRBJ2-3; v_call: TRBV7-9; d_call: TRBD2; cdr3_aa: CASSDTSGGPDTQYF; cdr3_nt: TGTGCCAGCAGCGATACTAGCGGGGGGCCAGATACGCAGTATTTT
clone_size: once; j_call: TRBJ2-1; v_call: TRBV4-3; d_call: TRBD2; cdr3_aa: CASSQSMSGGILNEQFF; cdr3_nt: TGCGCCAGCAGCCAATCCATGAGCGGGGGCATTTTAAATGAGCAGTTCTTC
clone_size: once; j_call: TRBJ1-3; v_call: TRBV9; d_call: .; cdr3_aa: CASSAYGGDSGNTIYF; cdr3_nt: TGTGCCAGCAGCGCTTACGGGGGGGACTCTGGAAACACCATATATTTT
clone_size: .; j_call: TRBJ2-5; v_call: TRBV7-6; d_call: .; cdr3_aa: CASSLGTTKETQYF; cdr3_nt: TGTGCCAGCAGCTTAGGGACTACCAAAGAGACCCAGTACTTC
clone_size: .; j_call: TRBJ2-7; v_call: TRBV30; d_call: TRBD2; cdr3_aa: CAWSFEGGGVYEQYF; cdr3_nt: TGTGCCTGGAGCTTCGAGGGCGGGGGGGTATACGAGCAGTACTTC
clone_size: .; j_call: TRBJ1-2; v_call: TRBV9; d_call: .; cdr3_aa: CASTPWGGIGGYTF; cdr3_nt: TGTGCCAGCACCCCGTGGGGGGGTATCGGTGGCTACACCTTC
clone_size: .; j_call: TRBJ1-1; v_call: TRBV27; d_call: .; cdr3_aa: CASSLSGQGMNTEAFF; cdr3_nt: TGTGCCAGCAGTTTATCGGGGCAGGGGATGAACACTGAAGCTTTCTTT
clone_size: .; j_call: TRBJ1-1; v_call: TRBV12-3/TRBV12-4; d_call: .; cdr3_aa: CASSFHRNTEAFF; cdr3_nt: TGTGCCAGCAGTTTTCACAGGAACACTGAAGCTTTCTTT
clone_size: .; j_call: TRBJ2-1; v_call: TRBV10-2; d_call: TRBD2; cdr3_aa: CASSESGGATYNEQFF; cdr3_nt: TGCGCCAGCAGTGAGAGCGGGGGGGCGACCTACAATGAGCAGTTCTTC
clone_size: .; j_call: TRBJ1-6; v_call: TRBV4-3; d_call: TRBD1; cdr3_aa: CASSQDHGTASPLHF; cdr3_nt: TGCGCCAGCAGCCAAGATCACGGGACAGCCTCACCCCTCCACTTT
clone_size: .; j_call: TRBJ2-7; v_call: TRBV18; d_call: .; cdr3_aa: CASSPLTAYEQYF; cdr3_nt: TGTGCCAGCTCACCACTAACAGCCTACGAGCAGTACTTC